The 30 T cell receptor beta chains below all came from one sample that was sequenced in a study of spatial heterogeneity in lung cancer. Noted time point: sample taken at primary tumor resection. The authors sequenced whole RNA from tumor, nontumor lung or frozen PBMC without sorting. MiXCR, run by TCRdb on the 5' RACE reads, gives a single entry per CDR3 protein. The repertoire holds under 30,000 distinct CDR3 sequences, with roughly 4.5% as singletons. This specimen consisted of PBMCs, obtained at surgery. The receptors shown here come from a male donor with early-stage non-small cell lung cancer.

This clonotype was seen only a few times. The rearrangement links TRBV10-2 to TRBJ2-7; tentatively, D is TRBD1 (6 bases). The CDR3 has 16 amino acids. CDR1 and CDR2 from the germline V gene are WSHSY and SAAADI. V shed 0 bases and J shed 0 bases, with 12 bases lying between them. Here the CDR3 reads CASSESGGGSSYEQYF. In nucleotides, the CDR3 is TGCGCCAGCAGTGAGTCGGGTGGGGGCAGCTCCTACGAGCAGTACTTC.

This clonotype was seen many times. The V and J genes are TRBV27 and TRBJ2-3; 8 nucleotides match TRBD2. Unmatched junction bases numbered 13, after V lost 2 bases and J lost 3 bases. Germline V gene data show CDR1 as MNHEY and CDR2 as SMNVEV (reference sequence). The CDR3 length is 18 residues. CDR3 nucleotides: TGTGCCAGCAGTTTAACTACCTGGTCGGGGGGGCAAACAGATACGCAGTATTTT. Its translation: CASSLTTWSGGQTDTQYF.

This clonotype was seen many times. The chain recombines TRBV28 with TRBJ2-2; tentatively, D is TRBD1 (7 bases). CDR3 length: 16 amino acids. The germline V gene encodes CDR1 MDHEN and CDR2 SYDVKM. V was trimmed by 7 bases and J by 4 bases, leaving 19 bases between them. CDR3: CASTRGGGGATGELFF. The CDR3 DNA follows: TGTGCCAGCACCCGAGGGGGCGGAGGGGCCACCGGGGAGCTGTTTTTT.

This clonotype was recorded at least ten times. This chain uses TRBV28 with TRBJ2-1; 8 bases align to TRBD1. Germline V gene sequence: CDR1 MDHEN, CDR2 SYDVKM. Losses at the gene ends were 10 bases for V and 7 bases for J; bases not matched to a gene: 9. This CDR3 is built from 13 residues. As DNA, the CDR3 is TGTGCCACCCGCCAGGGGGCGAGGAATGAGCAGTTCTTC. This codes for CATRQGARNEQFF. Full variable domain (rest looked up from reference TRBV28 and TRBJ2-1): DVKVTQSSRYLVKRTGEKVFLECVQDMDHENMFWYRQDPGLGLRLIYFSYDVKMKEKGDIPEGYSVSREKKERFSLILESASTNQTSMYLCATRQGARNEQFFGPGTRLTVL.

This clonotype is medium-sized. The rearrangement links TRBV29-1 to TRBJ1-1; D is perhaps TRBD1 (5 bases). Germline V gene sequence: CDR1 SQVTM, CDR2 ANQGSEA. This CDR3 is built from 13 residues. Trimming took 7 bases from V and 4 from J, leaving 16 bases between them. The CDR3: CSGCHSQGTEAFF. The DNA of the CDR3 is TGCAGCGGCTGTCACAGTCAGGGCACTGAAGCTTTCTTT.

This clonotype has a count of ten or more. The chain uses TRBV5-6 and TRBJ2-5; 10 positions match TRBD2. V was pared by 0 bases and J by 7 bases, with 12 bases of the junction left unmatched. Germline V gives CDR1 SGHDT, CDR2 YYEEEE. The CDR3 sequence is 17 residues long. CDR3 sequence: CASSLAGTSASFGTQYF. The CDR3 bases are TGTGCCAGCAGCTTGGCGGGGACTAGCGCAAGTTTCGGGACCCAGTACTTC. The full variable domain, with the rest looked up from reference TRBV5-6 and TRBJ2-5, is DAGVTQSPTHLIKTRGQQVTLRCSPKSGHDTVSWYQQALGQGPQFIFQYYEEEERQRGNFPDRFSGHQFPNYSSELNVNALLLGDSALYLCASSLAGTSASFGTQYFGPGTRLLVL.

This clonotype was seen a single time. The genes are TRBV2 and TRBJ1-1; D may be TRBD1 (5 bases). The V end lost 7 bases, the J end lost 0 bases, and 18 bases lay between the germline ends. The CDR3 totals 16 residues. Germline V gene sequence: CDR1 SNHLY, CDR2 FYNNEI. CDR3 in amino acids: CASTRQIISLNTEAFF. DNA for the CDR3: TGTGCCAGCACCCGACAGATTATATCCCTGAACACTGAAGCTTTCTTT. The full variable domain, completed using reference TRBV2 and TRBJ1-1, is EPEVTQTPSHQVTQMGQEVILRCVPISNHLYFYWYRQILGQKVEFLVSFYNNEISEKSEIFDDQFSVERPDGSNFTLKIRSTKLEDSAMYFCASTRQIISLNTEAFFGQGTRLTVV.

The table lists this clonotype with many counts. The chain is built from TRBV6-2 or TRBV6-3 and TRBJ1-4, with a possible D match to TRBD1 (6 bases). CDR3 length: 13 amino acids. Trimming took off 7 bases at V and 7 bases at J, with 13 bases between the two ends. Germline lookup yields CDR1 MNHEY and CDR2 SVGEGT. The CDR3 region has the DNA TGTGCCAGCAAGGAGGGGGGGCGTGAAAAACTGTTTTTT. Translation gives CASKEGGREKLFF.

This clonotype was counted ten times or more. The chain has TRBV15 and TRBJ2-1; 9 nucleotides agree with TRBD2. This CDR3 is built from 16 residues. V lost 2 bases, J lost 6 bases, and 8 bases stayed unmatched. Germline V lookup: CDR1 LNHNV, CDR2 YYDKDF (reference sequence). This CDR3 is CATSRLLSGGSNEQFF. DNA of the CDR3: TGTGCCACCAGCAGACTGCTCAGCGGGGGGTCCAATGAGCAGTTCTTC.

This clonotype was counted many times. The CDR3 region has the DNA TGTGCCAGCAGTTACCGAACCTCCGTGGGGTCCCGAAATGAAAAACTGTTTTTT. Translated, it gives CASSYRTSVGSRNEKLFF. The chain uses TRBV6-5 and TRBJ1-4, with unresolved D. This CDR3 contains 18 residues. V dropped 2 bases and J dropped 5 bases, with 21 bases sitting between them. CDR1 is MNHEY and CDR2 is SVGAGI in the germline V gene.

Ten or more counts support this clonotype. The chain carries TRBV9 and TRBJ2-3; D assignment may be TRBD1 or TRBD2 (6 bases each). Germline V gene data show CDR1 as SGDLS and CDR2 as YYNGEE. Between the trimmed V and J ends, which lost 4 bases and 5 bases, there was a span of 20 bases. The CDR3 spans 16 residues. The CDR3 protein is CASSPLGGRVGDTQYF. The CDR3 DNA sequence: TGTGCCAGCAGCCCACTTGGGGGGCGGGTTGGAGATACGCAGTATTTT.

This clonotype was seen repeatedly, ten times or more. The chain is built from TRBV3-1 and TRBJ2-1, with TRBD2 matching 9 bases. This CDR3 is built from 18 residues. Germline-derived CDR1 and CDR2 are LGHDT and YNNKEL (reference sequence). The V gene end was trimmed by 4 bases and the J gene end by 6 bases; junction bases not matched to a gene: 16. CDR3 nucleotides: TGTGCCAGCAGCCGACCGACTAGCGGTGCGCAGGTATCCAATGAGCAGTTCTTC. Translated, it gives CASSRPTSGAQVSNEQFF.

At least ten counts were recorded for this clonotype. The rearrangement uses TRBV7-2 and TRBJ2-7; D is undetermined. Trimming took off 7 bases at V and 5 bases at J, with 15 bases between the two ends. The CDR3 has 13 residues. The V gene's germline CDR1 is SGHTA and CDR2 FQGNSA. In DNA, the CDR3 is TGTGCCAGCAACAACCCCGGGTTCAACGAGCAGTACTTC. Protein sequence: CASNNPGFNEQYF.

This clonotype was observed at least ten times. This rearrangement joins TRBV12-3 or TRBV12-4 to TRBJ1-5; 7 bases fit TRBD1. The CDR3 totals 13 residues. Trimming took 6 bases from V and 4 from J; bases not matched to a gene: 3. CDR3 in DNA: TGTGCCAGCAGGGGGACAGTTAATCAGCCCCAGCATTTT. This codes for CASRGTVNQPQHF.

Ten or more counts support this clonotype. The rearrangement links TRBV5-4 to TRBJ2-5, with TRBD1 as a possible D gene (6 bases). Trimming shortened V by 7 bases and J by 1 base, and 8 bases separated the two germline ends. The CDR3 consists of 12 residues. Germline values: CDR1 SGHNT, CDR2 YYREEE (reference sequence). The CDR3 sequence: CASGQSQETQYF. DNA of the CDR3: TGTGCCAGCGGACAGAGCCAAGAGACCCAGTACTTC.

This clonotype was seen at least ten times. This chain links TRBV6-1 with TRBJ1-4; 7 bases map to TRBD1. This CDR3 has 15 amino acids. The V and J ends lost 0 bases and 8 bases, in that order; junction bases with no gene match: 6. Germline V gene data show CDR1 as MNHNS and CDR2 as SASEGT. The CDR3 sequence: CASSEAPGQAEKLFF. The CDR3, as DNA: TGTGCCAGCAGTGAAGCGCCCGGACAGGCCGAAAAACTGTTTTTT.

This clonotype was observed at least ten times. The chain carries TRBV12-3 or TRBV12-4 and TRBJ2-1; 12 bases are a match to TRBD2. The CDR3 loop spans 19 amino acids. J lost 0 bases, V lost 4 bases, and 10 bases had no gene match. The CDR3 nucleotides are TGTGCCAGCAGTTCTAGCGGGGGGGGACCGGTCGGCTCCTACAATGAGCAGTTCTTC. Translated, it gives CASSSSGGGPVGSYNEQFF.

The chain uses TRBV5-1 and TRBJ2-1, with a tentative D call TRBD1 (5 bases). V was pared by 5 bases and J by 6 bases, with 6 bases between. Per the germline V gene, CDR1 is SGHRS and CDR2 is YFSETQ. This CDR3 is 11 amino acids long. CDR3 nucleotide sequence: TGCGCCAGCAGACAGGCCAATGAGCAGTTCTTC. Its protein product is CASRQANEQFF.

In its sample, this clonotype was seen many times. CDR3 amino acids: CASSFGQHPDTQYF. CDR3 coding DNA: TGCGCCAGCAGCTTCGGACAGCACCCAGATACGCAGTATTTT. V is TRBV5-1 and J is TRBJ2-3; weak D call: TRBD1 (6 bases). The length of the CDR3 is 14 residues. Deletions cut 2 bases from V and 4 bases from J, with 11 bases between. Germline loops: CDR1 SGHRS, CDR2 YFSETQ. The variable domain in full, completed from reference TRBV5-1 and TRBJ2-3, reads KAGVTQTPRYLIKTRGQQVTLSCSPISGHRSVSWYQQTPGQGLQFLFEYFSETQRNKGNFPGRFSGRQFSNSRSEMNVSTLELGDSALYLCASSFGQHPDTQYFGPGTRLTVL.

At least ten counts were recorded for this clonotype. V and J are TRBV12-3 or TRBV12-4 and TRBJ1-4, with 7 bases identical to TRBD1. V trimming: 4 bases; J trimming: 7 bases; junction bases outside the gene matches: 6. This CDR3 has 14 residues. The CDR3, as DNA: TGTGCCAGCAGTTCCGACAGGGACGGTGAAAAACTGTTTTTT. Translating it yields CASSSDRDGEKLFF.

This sequence joins TRBV5-8 and TRBJ1-5; the match to TRBD1 covers 7 bases. There are 15 residues in the CDR3. V gave up 4 bases and J gave up 5 bases; unmatched junction bases: 9. Germline CDR1 is SGHTS and CDR2 is YDEGEE. The CDR3 region has the DNA TGTGCCAGCAGCCTGACAGGGACCCTCTATCAGCCCCAGCATTTT. This encodes CASSLTGTLYQPQHF.

This clonotype has at least ten counts. Here the CDR3 DNA reads TGTGCCAGCAGCCTCCAGGGGGCTCTTCTAAGTGGCTACACCTTC. This gives the protein CASSLQGALLSGYTF. This chain connects TRBV7-3 to TRBJ1-2; 8 nucleotides match TRBD1. The V segment lost 5 bases and the J segment 7 bases; nucleotides outside the gene matches: 12. Germline V gene data show CDR1 as SGHTA and CDR2 as FQGTGA. The CDR3 is 15 residues long.

This clonotype was recorded at least ten times. The chain recombines TRBV7-9 with TRBJ2-3; 7 bases map to TRBD2. Germline V CDR1 and CDR2: SEHNR, FQNEAQ (reference sequence). The CDR3 is 15 residues long. V gave up 3 bases and J gave up 2 bases; unmatched junction bases: 5. The CDR3 protein is CASSFGAGDTDTQYF. The CDR3 nucleotides are TGTGCCAGCAGCTTTGGTGCGGGGGACACAGATACGCAGTATTTT.

This clonotype was recorded at least ten times. The chain is built from TRBV5-6 and TRBJ2-6; D possibly matches TRBD1 or TRBD2 (5 bases each). This CDR3 comprises 19 residues. CDR1 is SGHDT and CDR2 is YYEEEE in the germline V gene. Trimming shortened V by 1 base and J by 0 bases, and 17 bases separated the two germline ends. The CDR3 spells CASSLPGDGPSSGANVLTF. For the CDR3, the DNA is TGTGCCAGCAGCTTGCCCGGGGACGGGCCCAGCTCTGGGGCCAACGTCCTGACTTTC.

In this sample, this clonotype turned up many times. V usage is TRBV6-5 and J usage is TRBJ2-3; the D gene is possibly TRBD1 (5 bases). Trimming removed 5 bases at V and 8 bases at J, with 14 bases between. Looked up from germline, CDR1 is MNHEY and CDR2 is SVGAGI. This CDR3 has 13 residues. CDR3 sequence (DNA): TGTGCCAGCAGTAACCAGGAGCAGGGTACGCAGTATTTT. Its translation is CASSNQEQGTQYF.

This clonotype was counted at least ten times. The chain carries TRBV5-1 and TRBJ1-1; 7 bases agree with TRBD1. The trim removed 0 bases at V and 1 base at J, leaving 0 bases unmatched. Per germline, CDR1 SGHRS and CDR2 YFSETQ. The CDR3 is 14 amino acids. The CDR3 loop is CASSLAGGNTEAFF. DNA of the CDR3: TGCGCCAGCAGCTTGGCAGGGGGGAACACTGAAGCTTTCTTT.

This clonotype is judged medium-sized. This chain uses TRBV7-2 with TRBJ1-5; 7 bases are shared with TRBD1. The CDR3 is 15 amino acids. The trim removed 2 bases at V and 1 base at J, leaving 2 bases unmatched. Looked up from germline, CDR1 is SGHTA and CDR2 is FQGNSA. The CDR3 bases are TGTGCCAGCAGCTTATACAGGGGAAGCAATCAGCCCCAGCATTTT. This gives the protein CASSLYRGSNQPQHF. The full variable domain, in which reference TRBV7-2 and TRBJ1-5 provide the parts outside the CDR3, is GAGVSQSPSNKVTEKGKDVELRCDPISGHTALYWYRQSLGQGLEFLIYFQGNSAPDKSGLPSDRFSAERTGGSVSTLTIQRTQQEDSAVYLCASSLYRGSNQPQHFGDGTRLSIL.

This clonotype was seen ten or more times. The chain recombines TRBV5-1 with TRBJ1-5; 7 bases map to TRBD1. V lost 0 bases, J lost 2 bases, and 8 bases stayed unmatched. This CDR3 contains 17 residues. Germline V CDR1 and CDR2: SGHRS, YFSETQ. CDR3 nucleotides: TGCGCCAGCAGCTTGGTTCCGACAGGGTATGGCAATCAGCCCCAGCATTTT. Its protein is CASSLVPTGYGNQPQHF.

Ten or more counts support this clonotype. The chain recombines TRBV6-6 with TRBJ2-3; 7 nucleotides line up with TRBD2. Germline CDR1 is MNHNY and CDR2 is SVGAGI (reference sequence). CDR3 length equals 15 residues. The J segment lost 4 bases and the V segment lost 4 bases, leaving 8 bases of the junction unmatched. The CDR3 DNA reads TGTGCCAGCAGTTTGGGGGGGGGAGGAGCAGATACGCAGTATTTT. This codes for CASSLGGGGADTQYF.

About this clonotype: A read error is possible here, since a much larger clone lies one base away. The chain uses TRBV20-1 and TRBJ2-1; 10 bases map to TRBD2. This CDR3 is 16 amino acids long. Germline lookup yields CDR1 DFQATT and CDR2 SNEGSKA (reference sequence). CDR3 residues: CRARDSLAGAPNEQFF. The CDR3 DNA reads TGCAGAGCTAGAGATTCCCTAGCGGGGGCTCCCAATGAGCAGTTCTTC.